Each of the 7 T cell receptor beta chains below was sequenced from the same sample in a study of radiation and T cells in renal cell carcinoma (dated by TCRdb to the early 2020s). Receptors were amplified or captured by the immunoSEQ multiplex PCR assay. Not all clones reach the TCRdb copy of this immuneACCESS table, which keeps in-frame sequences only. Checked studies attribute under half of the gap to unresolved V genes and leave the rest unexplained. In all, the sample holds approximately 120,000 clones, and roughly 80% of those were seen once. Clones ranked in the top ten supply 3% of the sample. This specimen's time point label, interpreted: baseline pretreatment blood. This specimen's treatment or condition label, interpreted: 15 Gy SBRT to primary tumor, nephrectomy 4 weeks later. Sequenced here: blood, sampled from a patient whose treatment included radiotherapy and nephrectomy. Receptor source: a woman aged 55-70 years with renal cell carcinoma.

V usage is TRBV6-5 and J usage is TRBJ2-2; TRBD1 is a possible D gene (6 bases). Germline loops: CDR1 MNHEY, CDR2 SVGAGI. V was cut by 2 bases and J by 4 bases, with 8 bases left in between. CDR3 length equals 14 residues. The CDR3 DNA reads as TGTGCCAGCAGTTACAACAGGGTCACCGGGGAGCTGTTTTTT. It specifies CASSYNRVTGELFF.

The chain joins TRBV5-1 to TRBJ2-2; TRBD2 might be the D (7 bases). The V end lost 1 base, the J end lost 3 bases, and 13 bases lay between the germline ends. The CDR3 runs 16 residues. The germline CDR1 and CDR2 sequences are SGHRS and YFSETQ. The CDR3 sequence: CASSLIPGGDTGELFF. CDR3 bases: TGCGCCAGCAGCTTGATACCGGGGGGCGACACCGGGGAGCTGTTTTTT.

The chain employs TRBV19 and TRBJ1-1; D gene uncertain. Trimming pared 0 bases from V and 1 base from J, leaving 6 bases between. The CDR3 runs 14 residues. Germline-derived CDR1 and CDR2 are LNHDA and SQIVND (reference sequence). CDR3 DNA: TGTGCCAGTAGTATAGATCGACGGAACACTGAAGCTTTCTTT. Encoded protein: CASSIDRRNTEAFF.

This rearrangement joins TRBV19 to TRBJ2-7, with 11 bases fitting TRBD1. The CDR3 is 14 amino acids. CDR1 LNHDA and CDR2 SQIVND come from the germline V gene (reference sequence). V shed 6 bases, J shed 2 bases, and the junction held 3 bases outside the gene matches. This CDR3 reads CASSPGQGAYEQYF. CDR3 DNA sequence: TGTGCCAGTAGCCCGGGACAGGGGGCCTACGAGCAGTACTTC.

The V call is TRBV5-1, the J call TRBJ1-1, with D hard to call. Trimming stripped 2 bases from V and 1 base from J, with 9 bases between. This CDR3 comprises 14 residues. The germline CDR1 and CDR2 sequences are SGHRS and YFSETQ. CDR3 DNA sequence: TGCGCCAGCAGCTTAATGGACTGGAACACTGAAGCTTTCTTT. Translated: CASSLMDWNTEAFF.

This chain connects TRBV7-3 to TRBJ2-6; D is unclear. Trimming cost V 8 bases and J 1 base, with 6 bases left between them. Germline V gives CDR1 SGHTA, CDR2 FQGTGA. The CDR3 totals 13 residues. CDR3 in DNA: TGTGCCAGCGGTGATTCTGGGGCCAACGTCCTGACTTTC. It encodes CASGDSGANVLTF.

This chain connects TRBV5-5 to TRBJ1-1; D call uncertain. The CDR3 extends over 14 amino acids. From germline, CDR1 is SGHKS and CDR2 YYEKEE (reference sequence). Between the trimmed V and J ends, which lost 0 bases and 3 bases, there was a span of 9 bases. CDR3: CASSLGTAYTEAFF. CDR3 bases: TGTGCCAGCAGCTTGGGGACCGCTTACACTGAAGCTTTCTTT.